This T cell receptor beta chain is from a study of blood T cell repertoires in COVID-19. Study background: The samples span acute and convalescent COVID-19 from the United States, Italy and Spain. T cells, B-cell-depleted T cells, or PBMCs provided the cDNA or gDNA that served as material.

The CDR3 spans 20 residues. V shed 3 bases and J 2 bases; nucleotides not matched to a gene: 19. The germline gives CDR1 LGHDT, CDR2 YNNKEL (reference sequence). Per the original methods: Quantification of nucleated cells was approximated via reference gene primer amplification. Clones were sequenced by immunoSEQ multiplex PCR, and TCRdb holds only the in-frame ones, with some missing. The DNA was the basis for D and trimming; V, J and clone size are from that table. The repertoire holds fewer than 150,000 clones, with 87% as singletons. Sequencing used peripheral blood. The TCR comes from a woman between 40 and 55 years old with acute or convalescent COVID-19. The V call is TRBV3-1 (or the pseudogene TRBV3-2), the J call TRBJ2-7; 10 bases match TRBD1. CDR3 loop: CASSQSEKGGQGRMTYEQYF. The CDR3 nucleotides are TGTGCCAGCAGCCAGTCCGAAAAAGGGGGACAGGGGAGGATGACCTACGAGCAGTACTTC.